Given below is one T cell receptor (beta chain) in context. The data were produced by immunoSEQ multiplex PCR, yet TCRdb's version contains in-frame clones alone and is incomplete. The data hold some 41,000 clones, with approximately 87% observed a single time. The data stem from a study of OX40 agonist ivuxolimab in advanced cancers. Germline CDR1 reads LGHNT; CDR2 reads FRNRAP. The CDR3 spans 22 residues. The germline V and J ends were trimmed by 3 bases and 0 bases, with 33 bases remaining between them. This chain connects TRBV12-5 to TRBJ2-7, with TRBD2 as a possible D gene (6 bases). This sequence was found in an adult with an advanced solid tumor such as melanoma, head and neck, liver or kidney cancer. The material sequenced was CD4+ or CD8+ T cells sorted from blood, taken in a trial of the OX40 agonist ivuxolimab. CDR3: CASGLALLPGVGRALSSYEQYF. CDR3 bases: TGTGCTAGTGGTTTAGCTCTCCTCCCGGGGGTGGGGCGGGCCCTGAGCTCCTACGAGCAGTACTTC. Together with reference TRBV12-5 and TRBJ2-7, the CDR3 gives the full variable domain: DARVTQTPRHKVTEMGQEVTMRCQPILGHNTVFWYRQTMMQGLELLAYFRNRAPLDDSGMPKDRFSAEMPDATLATLKIQPSEPRDSAVYFCASGLALLPGVGRALSSYEQYFGPGTRLTVT.